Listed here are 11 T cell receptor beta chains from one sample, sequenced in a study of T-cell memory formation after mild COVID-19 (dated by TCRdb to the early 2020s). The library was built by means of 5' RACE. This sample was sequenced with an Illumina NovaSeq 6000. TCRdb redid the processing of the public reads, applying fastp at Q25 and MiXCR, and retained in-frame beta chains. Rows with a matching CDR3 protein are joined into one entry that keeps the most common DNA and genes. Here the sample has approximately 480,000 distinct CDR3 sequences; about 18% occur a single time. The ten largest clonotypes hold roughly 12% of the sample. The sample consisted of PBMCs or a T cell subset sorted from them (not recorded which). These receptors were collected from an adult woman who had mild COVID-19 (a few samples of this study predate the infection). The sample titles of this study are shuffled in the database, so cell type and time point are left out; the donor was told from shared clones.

As DNA, the CDR3 is TGTGCCAGCAGTATACAGGGACCCGAGCAGTACTTC. This gives the protein CASSIQGPEQYF. This chain joins TRBV2 and TRBJ2-7; D possibly corresponds to TRBD1 (6 bases). Germline V gene sequence: CDR1 SNHLY, CDR2 FYNNEI. The V gene lost 5 bases and the J gene lost 6 bases, with 11 bases spanning the gap. There are 12 residues in the CDR3.

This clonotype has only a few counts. DNA for the CDR3: TGTGCCAGCAGCTCCTTCCCCAAGACGTCGGAGAATGAAAAACTGTTTTTT. This translates into CASSSFPKTSENEKLFF. The chain uses TRBV7-9 and TRBJ1-4; D gene uncertain. The V and J ends lost 4 bases and 5 bases respectively, with 20 bases between them. Germline-derived CDR1 and CDR2 are SEHNR and FQNEAQ (reference sequence). The CDR3 contains 17 residues.

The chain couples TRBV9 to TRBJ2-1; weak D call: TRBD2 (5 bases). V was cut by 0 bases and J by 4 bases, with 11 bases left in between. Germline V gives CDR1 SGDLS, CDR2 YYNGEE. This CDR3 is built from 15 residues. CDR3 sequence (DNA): TGTGCCAGCAGCGTAGCGGCTAGCAGATACAATGAGCAGTTCTTC. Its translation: CASSVAASRYNEQFF.

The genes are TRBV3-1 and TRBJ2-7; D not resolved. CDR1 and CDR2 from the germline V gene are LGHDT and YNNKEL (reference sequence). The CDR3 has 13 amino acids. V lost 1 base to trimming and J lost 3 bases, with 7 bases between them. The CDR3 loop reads CASSQGRNYEQYF. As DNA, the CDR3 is TGTGCCAGCAGCCAAGGCCGTAACTACGAGCAGTACTTC.

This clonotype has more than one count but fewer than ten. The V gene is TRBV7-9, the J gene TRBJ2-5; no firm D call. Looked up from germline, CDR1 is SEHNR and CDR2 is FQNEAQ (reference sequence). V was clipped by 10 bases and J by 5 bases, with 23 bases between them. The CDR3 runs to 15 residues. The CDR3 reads CATPPPGSGWETQYF. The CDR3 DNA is TGTGCCACCCCGCCCCCCGGCTCCGGGTGGGAGACCCAGTACTTC.

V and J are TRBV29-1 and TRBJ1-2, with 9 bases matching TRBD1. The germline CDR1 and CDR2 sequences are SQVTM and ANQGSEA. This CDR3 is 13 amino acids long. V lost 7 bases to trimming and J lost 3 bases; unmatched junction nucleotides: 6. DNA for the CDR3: TGCAGCGGCACGGGACAGGGTGACTATGGCTACACCTTC. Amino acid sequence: CSGTGQGDYGYTF.

As DNA, the CDR3 is TGTGCCAGCAGCCCCGGGCTATACTATGGCTACACCTTC. Residues: CASSPGLYYGYTF. The chain joins TRBV14 to TRBJ1-2; D unclear. The V end was cut by 4 bases, the J end by 3 bases, with 9 bases between. The CDR3 is 13 amino acids. Germline-derived CDR1 and CDR2 are SGHDN and FVKESK.

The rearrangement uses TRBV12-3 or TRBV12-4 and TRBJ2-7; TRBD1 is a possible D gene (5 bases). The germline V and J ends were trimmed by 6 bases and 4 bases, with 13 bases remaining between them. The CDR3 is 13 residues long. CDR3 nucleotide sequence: TGTGCCAGCAGCACCAGGGTGGGGTACGAGCAGTACTTC. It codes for CASSTRVGYEQYF.

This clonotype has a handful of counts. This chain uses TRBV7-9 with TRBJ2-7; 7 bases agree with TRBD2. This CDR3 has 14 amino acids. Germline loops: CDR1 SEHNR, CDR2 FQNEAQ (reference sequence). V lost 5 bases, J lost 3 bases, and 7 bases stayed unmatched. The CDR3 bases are TGTGCCAGCAGCCCTAGGACTAGATTCTACGAGCAGTACTTC. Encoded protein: CASSPRTRFYEQYF.

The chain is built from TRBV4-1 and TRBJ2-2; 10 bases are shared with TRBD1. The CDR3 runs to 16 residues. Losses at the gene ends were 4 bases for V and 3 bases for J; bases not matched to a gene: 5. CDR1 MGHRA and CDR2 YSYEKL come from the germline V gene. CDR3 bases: TGCGCCAGCAGCCGGACAGGGGGTCGGTACACCGGGGAGCTGTTTTTT. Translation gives CASSRTGGRYTGELFF.

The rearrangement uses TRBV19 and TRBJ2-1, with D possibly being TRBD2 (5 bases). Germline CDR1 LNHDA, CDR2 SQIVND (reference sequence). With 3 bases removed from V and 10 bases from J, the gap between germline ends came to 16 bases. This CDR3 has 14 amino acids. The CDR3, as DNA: TGTGCCAGTAGTATGACATTGGGGAGCCCGGAGCAGTTCTTC. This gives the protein CASSMTLGSPEQFF.